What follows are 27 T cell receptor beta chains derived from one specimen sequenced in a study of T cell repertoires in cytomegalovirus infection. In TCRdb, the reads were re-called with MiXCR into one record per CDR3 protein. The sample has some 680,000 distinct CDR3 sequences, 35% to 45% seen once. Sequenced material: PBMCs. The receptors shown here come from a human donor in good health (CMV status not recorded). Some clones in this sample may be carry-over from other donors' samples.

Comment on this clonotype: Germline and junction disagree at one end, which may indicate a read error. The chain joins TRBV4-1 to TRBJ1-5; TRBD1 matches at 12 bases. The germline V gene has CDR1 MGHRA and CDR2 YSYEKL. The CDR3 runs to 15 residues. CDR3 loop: CDSSQGQGALQPQHF. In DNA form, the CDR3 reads TGCGACAGCAGCCAGGGACAGGGGGCCCTACAGCCCCAGCATTTT.

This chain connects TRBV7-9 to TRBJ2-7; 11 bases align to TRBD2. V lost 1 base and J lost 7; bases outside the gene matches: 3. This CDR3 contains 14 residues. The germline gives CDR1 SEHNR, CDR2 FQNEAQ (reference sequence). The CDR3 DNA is TGTGCCAGCAGCTTAGTGTCTAGCGGGGGGGAGCAGTACTTC. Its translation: CASSLVSSGGEQYF.

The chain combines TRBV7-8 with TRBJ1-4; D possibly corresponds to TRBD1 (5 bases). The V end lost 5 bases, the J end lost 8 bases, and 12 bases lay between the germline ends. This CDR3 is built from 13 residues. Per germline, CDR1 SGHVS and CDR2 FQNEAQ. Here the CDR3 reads CASSPGSWEKLFF. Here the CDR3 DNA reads TGTGCCAGCAGCCCAGGGAGTTGGGAAAAACTGTTTTTT.

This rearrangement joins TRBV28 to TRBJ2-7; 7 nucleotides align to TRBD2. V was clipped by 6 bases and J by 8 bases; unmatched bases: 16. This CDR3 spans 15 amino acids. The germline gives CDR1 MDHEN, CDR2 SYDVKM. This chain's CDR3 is CASSGGGSVPPQQYF. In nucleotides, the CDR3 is TGTGCCAGCAGCGGGGGAGGGTCTGTCCCCCCGCAGCAGTACTTC.

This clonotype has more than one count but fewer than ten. CDR3: CASSTLTSGREYF. The CDR3 DNA reads TGTGCCAGCAGTACGCTGACTAGCGGGAGAGAATACTTC. This chain connects TRBV6-1 to TRBJ2-4; 12 bases agree with TRBD2. The CDR3 has 13 residues. CDR1 is MNHNS and CDR2 is SASEGT in the germline V gene. J was trimmed by 16 bases and V by 5 bases; bases with no gene match: 9.

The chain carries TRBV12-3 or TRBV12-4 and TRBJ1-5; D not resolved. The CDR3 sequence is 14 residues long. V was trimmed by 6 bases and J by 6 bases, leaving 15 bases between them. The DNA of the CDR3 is TGTGCCAGCAGCCCCTCGCTTTTGGGTCAGCCCCAGCATTTT. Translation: CASSPSLLGQPQHF.

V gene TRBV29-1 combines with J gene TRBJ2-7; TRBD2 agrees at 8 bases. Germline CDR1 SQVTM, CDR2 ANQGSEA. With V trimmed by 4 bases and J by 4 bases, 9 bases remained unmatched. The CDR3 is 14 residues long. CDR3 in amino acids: CSVVVGRASYEQYF. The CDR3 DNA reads TGCAGCGTTGTGGTCGGGAGGGCCTCGTACGAGCAGTACTTC.

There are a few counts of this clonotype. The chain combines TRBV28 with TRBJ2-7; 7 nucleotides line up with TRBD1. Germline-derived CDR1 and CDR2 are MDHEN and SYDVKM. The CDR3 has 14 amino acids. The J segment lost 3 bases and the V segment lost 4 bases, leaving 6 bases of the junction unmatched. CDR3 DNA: TGTGCCAGCAGTTCTCCGGGACAGCTCTACGAGCAGTACTTC. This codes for CASSSPGQLYEQYF.

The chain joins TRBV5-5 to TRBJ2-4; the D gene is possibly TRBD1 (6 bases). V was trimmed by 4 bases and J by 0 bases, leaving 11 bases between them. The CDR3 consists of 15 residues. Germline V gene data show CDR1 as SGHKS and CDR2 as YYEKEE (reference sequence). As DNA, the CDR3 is TGTGCCAGCAGCATGACAGGATTAGCCAAAAACATTCAGTACTTC. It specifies CASSMTGLAKNIQYF. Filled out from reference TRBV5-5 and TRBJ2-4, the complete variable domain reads DAGVTQSPTHLIKTRGQQVTLRCSPISGHKSVSWYQQVLGQGPQFIFQYYEKEERGRGNFPDRFSARQFPNYSSELNVNALLLGDSALYLCASSMTGLAKNIQYFGAGTRLSVL.

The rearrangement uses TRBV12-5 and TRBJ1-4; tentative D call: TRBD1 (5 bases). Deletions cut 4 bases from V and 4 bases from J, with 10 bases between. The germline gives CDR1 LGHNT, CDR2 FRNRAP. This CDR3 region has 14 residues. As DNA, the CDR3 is TGTGCTAGTGGTTCCGGGACGGTTAATGAAAAACTGTTTTTT. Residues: CASGSGTVNEKLFF. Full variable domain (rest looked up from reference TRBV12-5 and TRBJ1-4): DARVTQTPRHKVTEMGQEVTMRCQPILGHNTVFWYRQTMMQGLELLAYFRNRAPLDDSGMPKDRFSAEMPDATLATLKIQPSEPRDSAVYFCASGSGTVNEKLFFGSGTQLSVL.

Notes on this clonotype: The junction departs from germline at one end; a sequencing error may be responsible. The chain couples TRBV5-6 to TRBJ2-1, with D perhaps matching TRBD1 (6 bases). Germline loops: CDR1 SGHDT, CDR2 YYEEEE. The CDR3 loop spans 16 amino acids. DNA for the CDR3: TGTGCCAGCAGCTTGGGTGGACAGAGCTCCTGCAATGAGCAGTTCTTC. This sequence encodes CASSLGGQSSCNEQFF.

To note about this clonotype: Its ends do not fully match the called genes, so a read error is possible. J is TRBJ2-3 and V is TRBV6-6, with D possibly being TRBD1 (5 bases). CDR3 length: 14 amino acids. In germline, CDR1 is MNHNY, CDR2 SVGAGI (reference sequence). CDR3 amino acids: CATSFAGIPDTQYF. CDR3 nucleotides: TGTGCCACCAGTTTCGCAGGGATCCCAGATACGCAGTATTTT.

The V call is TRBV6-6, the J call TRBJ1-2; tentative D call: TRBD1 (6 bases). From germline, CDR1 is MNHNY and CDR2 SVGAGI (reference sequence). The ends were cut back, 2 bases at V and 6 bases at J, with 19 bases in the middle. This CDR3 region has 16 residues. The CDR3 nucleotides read TGTGCCAGCAGTTACCACATCACAGGGAAGGAGAATGGCTACACCTTC. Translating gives CASSYHITGKENGYTF.

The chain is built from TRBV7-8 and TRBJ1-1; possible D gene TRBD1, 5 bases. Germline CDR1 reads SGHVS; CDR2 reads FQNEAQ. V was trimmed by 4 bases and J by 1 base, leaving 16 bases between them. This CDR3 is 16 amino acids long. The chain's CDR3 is CASSSPPRVRNTEAFF. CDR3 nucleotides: TGTGCCAGCAGCTCGCCGCCCAGGGTAAGGAACACTGAAGCTTTCTTT.

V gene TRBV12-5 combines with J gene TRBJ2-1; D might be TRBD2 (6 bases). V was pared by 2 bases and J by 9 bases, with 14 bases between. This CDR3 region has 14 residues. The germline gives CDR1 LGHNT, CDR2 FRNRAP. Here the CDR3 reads CASGLFASVGEQFF. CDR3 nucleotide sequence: TGTGCTAGTGGTTTGTTCGCTAGCGTAGGTGAGCAGTTCTTC.

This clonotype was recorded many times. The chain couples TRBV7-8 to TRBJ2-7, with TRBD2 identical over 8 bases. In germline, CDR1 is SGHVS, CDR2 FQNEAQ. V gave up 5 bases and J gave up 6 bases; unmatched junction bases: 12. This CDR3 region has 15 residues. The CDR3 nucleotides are TGTGCCAGCAGCGACAACATCGGGGGGGGGGGCGAGCAGTACTTC. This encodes CASSDNIGGGGEQYF.

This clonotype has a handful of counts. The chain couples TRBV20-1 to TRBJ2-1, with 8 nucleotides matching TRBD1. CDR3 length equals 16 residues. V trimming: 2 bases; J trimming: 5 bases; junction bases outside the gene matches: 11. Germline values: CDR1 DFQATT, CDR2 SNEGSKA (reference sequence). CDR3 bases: TGCAGTGCTAGACCCCTTCAGGACAGGGCTAACAATGAGCAGTTCTTC. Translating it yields CSARPLQDRANNEQFF.

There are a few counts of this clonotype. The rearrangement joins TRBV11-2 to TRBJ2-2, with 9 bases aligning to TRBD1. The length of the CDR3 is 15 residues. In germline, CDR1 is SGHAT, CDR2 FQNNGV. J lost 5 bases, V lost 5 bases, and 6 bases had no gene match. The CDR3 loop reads CASSRRTGDTGELFF. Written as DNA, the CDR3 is TGTGCCAGCAGCCGAAGGACAGGGGATACCGGGGAGCTGTTTTTT. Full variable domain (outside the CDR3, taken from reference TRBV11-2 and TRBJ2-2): EAGVAQSPRYKIIEKRQSVAFWCNPISGHATLYWYQQILGQGPKLLIQFQNNGVVDDSQLPKDRFSAERLKGVDSTLKIQPAKLEDSAVYLCASSRRTGDTGELFFGEGSRLTVL.

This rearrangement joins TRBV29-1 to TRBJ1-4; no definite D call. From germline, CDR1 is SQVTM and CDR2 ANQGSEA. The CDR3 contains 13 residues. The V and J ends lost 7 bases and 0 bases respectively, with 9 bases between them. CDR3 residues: CSGRRATNEKLFF. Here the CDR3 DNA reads TGCAGCGGGCGCCGAGCAACTAATGAAAAACTGTTTTTT.

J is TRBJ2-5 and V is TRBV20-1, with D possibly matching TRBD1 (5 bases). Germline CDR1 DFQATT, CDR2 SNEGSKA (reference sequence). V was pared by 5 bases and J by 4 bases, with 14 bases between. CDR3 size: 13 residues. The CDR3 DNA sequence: TGCAGTGCTGACCCGGCGCAGGGAGAGACCCAGTACTTC. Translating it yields CSADPAQGETQYF.

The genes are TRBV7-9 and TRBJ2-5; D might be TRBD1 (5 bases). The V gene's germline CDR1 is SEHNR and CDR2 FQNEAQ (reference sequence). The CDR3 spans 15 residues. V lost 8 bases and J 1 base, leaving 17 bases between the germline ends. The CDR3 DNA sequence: TGTGCCAGCGGACACAGACCCACTCCCCAAGAGACCCAGTACTTC. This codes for CASGHRPTPQETQYF.

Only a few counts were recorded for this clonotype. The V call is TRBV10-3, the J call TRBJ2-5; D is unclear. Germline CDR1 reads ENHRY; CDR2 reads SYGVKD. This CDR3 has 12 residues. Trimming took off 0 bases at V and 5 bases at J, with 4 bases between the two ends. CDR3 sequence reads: CAISESSETQYF. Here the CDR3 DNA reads TGTGCCATCAGTGAGTCGAGTGAGACCCAGTACTTC.

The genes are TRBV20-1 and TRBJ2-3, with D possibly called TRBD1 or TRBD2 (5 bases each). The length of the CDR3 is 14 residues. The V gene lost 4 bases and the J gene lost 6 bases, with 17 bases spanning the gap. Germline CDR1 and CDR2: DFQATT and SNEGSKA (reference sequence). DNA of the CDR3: TGCAGTGCTAACCCCTCCCGGGGCTTGGATACGCAGTATTTT. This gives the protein CSANPSRGLDTQYF.

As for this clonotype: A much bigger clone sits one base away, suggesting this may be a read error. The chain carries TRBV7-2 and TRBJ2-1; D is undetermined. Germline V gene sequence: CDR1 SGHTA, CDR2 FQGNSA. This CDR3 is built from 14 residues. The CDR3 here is CASSPESPGNEQLF. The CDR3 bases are TGTGCCAGCAGCCCCGAATCCCCCGGCAATGAGCAGTTATTC.

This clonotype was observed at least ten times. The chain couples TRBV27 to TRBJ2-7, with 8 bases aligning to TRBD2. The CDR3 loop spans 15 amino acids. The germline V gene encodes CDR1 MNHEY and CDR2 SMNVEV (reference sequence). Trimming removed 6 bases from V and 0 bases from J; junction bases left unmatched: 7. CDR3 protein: CASRPTSGSSYEQYF. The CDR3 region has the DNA TGTGCCAGCAGACCAACTAGCGGCAGCTCCTACGAGCAGTACTTC.

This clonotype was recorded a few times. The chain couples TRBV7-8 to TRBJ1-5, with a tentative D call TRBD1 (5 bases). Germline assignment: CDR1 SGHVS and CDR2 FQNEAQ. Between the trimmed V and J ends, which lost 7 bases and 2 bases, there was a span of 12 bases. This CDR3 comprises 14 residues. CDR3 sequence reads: CASTLRAGNQPQHF. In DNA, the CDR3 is TGTGCCAGCACCCTCAGGGCAGGCAATCAGCCCCAGCATTTT.

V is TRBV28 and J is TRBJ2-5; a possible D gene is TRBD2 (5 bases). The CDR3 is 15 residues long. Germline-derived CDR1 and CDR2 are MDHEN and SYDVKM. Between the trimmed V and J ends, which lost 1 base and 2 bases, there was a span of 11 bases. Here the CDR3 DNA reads TGTGCCAGCAGTTTATTTAGGAGAGGGCAAGAGACCCAGTACTTC. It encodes CASSLFRRGQETQYF.